The TCR beta chain under discussion was sequenced for a study of long-term antiretroviral therapy in people with HIV. As for the study in general: The study's earliest collections predate the 2015 immediate-ART recommendation by about a decade. Study outcomes and limitations: The study found that diversity rose after ART but stayed below transplant donor controls.

Note on this clone: Its specificity is not known.

Investigators performed immunoSEQ version v3.0 at survey level. Some clones are missing from TCRdb's copy, which holds only in-frame ones; the method was immunoSEQ multiplex PCR. The data contain tens of thousands of clones, around four fifths of them seen just once; the ten biggest clones take up 10% to 15%. Trimming cost V 5 bases and J 4 bases, with 12 bases left between them. Germline lookup yields CDR1 MNHNY and CDR2 SVGAGI (reference sequence). The CDR3 contains 14 residues. The material sequenced was unsorted PBMCs, taken 1.6 years after starting antiretroviral therapy. The J gene is TRBJ1-5, the V gene TRBV6-6; D might be TRBD1 (5 bases). This clonotype was obtained from a man aged 40-55 years with HIV. The CDR3 DNA reads TGTGCCAGCAGTCCTGGGGGTGGAAATCAGCCCCAGCATTTT. It yields the protein CASSPGGGNQPQHF.